The T cell receptor (beta chain) under discussion was sequenced for a study of PD-L1 blockade in urothelial cancer. Study-wide background: Blood drawn 3 weeks (second dose) and 6 weeks after treatment start was analyzed. Findings and limits, study-wide: When pretreatment blood TCR clonality was below the median, it predicted better survival.

Urothelial carcinoma, locally advanced or metastatic, affected the patients. The study collected 1 to 8 samples per patient, pretreatment and on-treatment. This CDR3 comprises 14 residues. Deletions cut 0 bases from V and 0 bases from J, with 6 bases between. Germline-derived CDR1 and CDR2 are SGHNT and YYREEE (reference sequence). The table lists this clone with a count of one. The antigen is not known. Produced via immunoSEQ multiplex PCR; TCRdb's table is partial and in-frame only. The sample carries about 71,000 clones, approximately 88% recorded once. The origin of this receptor is a man aged 55 to 70 with urothelial cancer. This chain connects TRBV5-4 to TRBJ1-1; D is ambiguous. This specimen was PBMCs, taken around atezolizumab (anti-PD-L1) treatment. The CDR3: CASSLVSVNTEAFF. The CDR3 DNA follows: TGTGCCAGCAGCTTGGTGTCAGTGAACACTGAAGCTTTCTTT.